This passage covers 21 T cell receptor beta chains from one sample sequenced in a study of prognosis after radiotherapy for stage I lung cancer. With two-round multiplex PCR, TCR beta CDR3 sequences were amplified from genomic DNA. First-round PCR used primers specific to each TRBV and TRBJ gene. TCRdb re-analysed the multiplex PCR reads in MiXCR, keeping a single row per CDR3 protein. Of about 28,000 distinct CDR3 sequences in the sample, more than 45% were seen once. The sample here was PBMCs, taken before or after stereotactic body radiation therapy (not recorded which). Receptors originate from a donor of 50 years or more with non-small cell lung cancer.

In this sample, this clonotype turned up many times. Given a much more abundant clone one base away, this may be a read error. V gene TRBV18 combines with J gene TRBJ1-3, with TRBD1 matching 8 bases. CDR1 is KGHSH, CDR2 LQKENI, per germline. The CDR3 covers 14 residues. In DNA form, the CDR3 reads TGTACCAGCTCACGACAGGGGTTTGGAAACACCATATATTTT. Residues: CTSSRQGFGNTIYF.

This clonotype has a count of ten or more. The genes are TRBV28 and TRBJ2-7; 9 bases are a match to TRBD2. The germline V gene has CDR1 MDHEN and CDR2 SYDVKM. V dropped 3 bases and J dropped 7; count of bases not matched to a gene: 7. The CDR3 covers 14 residues. The CDR3: CASSFRGLAWEQYF. The DNA for the CDR3 is TGTGCCAGCAGTTTTAGGGGACTAGCCTGGGAGCAGTACTTC.

The chain has TRBV20-1 and TRBJ2-5; 8 positions agree with TRBD2. With V trimmed by 6 bases and J by 1 base, 10 bases remained unmatched. Germline lookup yields CDR1 DFQATT and CDR2 SNEGSKA (reference sequence). The CDR3 is made up of 15 amino acids. Here the CDR3 DNA reads TGCAGTGCCACGTTCCCGGCGGGAGGCCAAGAGACCCAGTACTTC. It translates to CSATFPAGGQETQYF.

This rearrangement joins TRBV20-1 to TRBJ1-1; 9 nucleotides agree with TRBD1. J was trimmed by 5 bases and V by 1 base; bases with no gene match: 5. The CDR3 has 14 residues. Germline V gene sequence: CDR1 DFQATT, CDR2 SNEGSKA (reference sequence). This CDR3 is CSARAGTGRTEAFF. CDR3 bases: TGCAGTGCTAGAGCAGGGACAGGGAGAACTGAAGCTTTCTTT.

CDR3 protein: CASSRTTRDGTEAFF. CDR3 DNA sequence: TGTGCCAGCAGCCGAACAACACGGGATGGCACTGAAGCTTTCTTT. The rearrangement uses TRBV4-2 and TRBJ1-1; D call uncertain. The CDR3 spans 15 residues. Trimming removed 4 bases from V and 4 bases from J, with 16 bases in between. The germline V gene encodes CDR1 LGHNA and CDR2 YNFKEQ.

This clonotype was recorded many times. The CDR3 DNA is TGTGCCACCGGGAGGGTCCGGGAAGGGAACACTGAAGCTTTCTTT. It is translated as CATGRVREGNTEAFF. V is TRBV15 and J is TRBJ1-1; D unresolved. This CDR3 is built from 15 residues. The V gene lost 8 bases and the J gene lost 1 base, with 17 bases spanning the gap. Germline CDR1 LNHNV, CDR2 YYDKDF (reference sequence).

This clonotype was recorded at least ten times. This rearrangement joins TRBV5-6 to TRBJ1-3, with unresolved D. The CDR3 runs to 13 residues. Germline values: CDR1 SGHDT, CDR2 YYEEEE. V lost 4 bases to trimming and J lost 3 bases, with 8 bases between them. As DNA, the CDR3 is TGTGCCAGCAGCCCTTCCGGTGGAAACACCATATATTTT. Its translation: CASSPSGGNTIYF.

As for this clonotype: One end of the junction varies from germline; a read error may be responsible. The rearrangement uses TRBV6-1 and TRBJ1-1; D remains unclear. CDR3 size: 13 residues. Germline assignment: CDR1 MNHNS and CDR2 SASEGT. The CDR3 sequence: CASRCSEATESFF. The CDR3 DNA reads as TGTGCCAGCAGGTGCAGTGAGGCCACTGAATCTTTCTTT.

With regard to this clonotype: One junction end does not reproduce the germline sequence, and a read error may be involved. CDR3 in amino acids: CASSPRRALGWRARNEQFF. Here the CDR3 DNA reads TGTGCTAGCAGCCCTAGGAGGGCTTTGGGCTGGAGGGCCAGGAATGAGCAGTTCTTC. The chain recombines TRBV7-7 with TRBJ2-1; D is possibly TRBD2 (6 bases). CDR1 and CDR2 from the germline V gene are SSHAT and FNYEAQ (reference sequence). The CDR3 is 19 amino acids.

This clonotype was counted a single time. The gene calls are TRBV6-4 and TRBJ2-2, with D tentatively TRBD2 (6 bases). Germline lookup yields CDR1 MRHNA and CDR2 SNTAGT. The CDR3 runs to 13 residues. The V end lost 5 bases, the J end lost 6 bases, and 10 bases lay between the germline ends. CDR3 residues: CASSYGTAGELFF. The CDR3, as DNA: TGTGCCAGCAGTTACGGGACTGCCGGGGAGCTGTTTTTT.

This clonotype was seen many times. V usage is TRBV18 and J usage is TRBJ2-2; 12 bases map to TRBD1. V was clipped by 4 bases and J by 10 bases; unmatched bases: 4. This CDR3 is built from 14 residues. The germline CDR1 and CDR2 sequences are KGHSH and LQKENI. The CDR3 region is CASSHGTGGEELFF. The CDR3, as DNA: TGTGCCAGCTCACACGGGACAGGGGGCGAGGAGCTGTTTTTT.

There are many counts of this clonotype. The V gene is TRBV11-2, the J gene TRBJ2-1; D is unresolved. CDR3 length: 13 amino acids. In germline, CDR1 is SGHAT, CDR2 FQNNGV. With 4 bases removed from V and 0 bases from J, the gap between germline ends came to 4 bases. The CDR3 sequence is CASSSRSYNEQFF. CDR3 sequence (DNA): TGTGCCAGCAGCTCACGCTCCTACAATGAGCAGTTCTTC.

The genes are TRBV28 and TRBJ1-5, with 8 nucleotides matching TRBD1. Looked up from germline, CDR1 is MDHEN and CDR2 is SYDVKM. Unmatched junction bases numbered 11, after V lost 10 bases and J lost 12 bases. The length of the CDR3 is 12 residues. CDR3 in amino acids: CANSLTGVIQHF. The CDR3 DNA is TGTGCCAACAGCTTGACAGGGGTGATCCAGCATTTT.

The chain employs TRBV6-6 and TRBJ2-7; 8 nucleotides match TRBD2. CDR1 is MNHNY and CDR2 is SVGAGI in the germline V gene (reference sequence). V shed 0 bases and J 3 bases; nucleotides not matched to a gene: 7. There are 16 residues in the CDR3. CDR3 nucleotides: TGTGCCAGCAGTTACTCGAGGGTCCGGGAGGGCTACGAGCAGTACTTC. Translated: CASSYSRVREGYEQYF.

In its sample, this clonotype was seen many times. CDR3 loop: CASSDLAGGDTQYF. As DNA, the CDR3 is TGTGCCAGCAGCGATCTAGCGGGCGGGGATACGCAGTATTTT. The chain couples TRBV5-5 to TRBJ2-3; TRBD2 matches at 8 bases. Looked up from germline, CDR1 is SGHKS and CDR2 is YYEKEE (reference sequence). The junction had 7 bases not matched to a gene; V was cut back by 4 bases and J by 6 bases. This CDR3 contains 14 residues.

In this sample, this clonotype turned up many times. CDR3 residues: CASSKDRVSSYNEQFF. As DNA, the CDR3 is TGTGCCAGTAGTAAGGACAGGGTCAGCTCCTACAATGAGCAGTTCTTC. V is TRBV19 and J is TRBJ2-1, with 8 bases lining up with TRBD1. The CDR3 consists of 16 residues. Germline CDR1 and CDR2: LNHDA and SQIVND (reference sequence). V was clipped by 4 bases and J by 0 bases; unmatched bases: 5.

In its sample, this clonotype was seen many times. The CDR3: CASRGQGGDREQYF. CDR3 coding DNA: TGTGCCAGCAGAGGACAGGGAGGAGACCGCGAGCAGTACTTC. This sequence joins TRBV2 and TRBJ2-7, with 8 bases lining up with TRBD1. Losses at the gene ends were 6 bases for V and 6 bases for J; bases not matched to a gene: 10. This CDR3 has 14 amino acids. Germline loops: CDR1 SNHLY, CDR2 FYNNEI. The whole variable domain, remainder taken from reference TRBV2 and TRBJ2-7, is EPEVTQTPSHQVTQMGQEVILRCVPISNHLYFYWYRQILGQKVEFLVSFYNNEISEKSEIFDDQFSVERPDGSNFTLKIRSTKLEDSAMYFCASRGQGGDREQYFGPGTRLTVT.

This clonotype was seen many times. The chain employs TRBV5-1 and TRBJ2-3, with TRBD1 identical over 7 bases. CDR1 and CDR2 (germline): SGHRS, YFSETQ. The V gene end was trimmed by 2 bases and the J gene end by 2 bases; junction bases not matched to a gene: 8. The CDR3 is 16 residues long. The CDR3 DNA follows: TGCGCCAGCAGCTTCGGACAGGTCGAAACCACAGATACGCAGTATTTT. It encodes CASSFGQVETTDTQYF.

Details on this clonotype: A much larger clone differs from this one at a single base, so this may be a read error. The rearrangement joins TRBV7-9 to TRBJ2-2; TRBD2 might be the D (5 bases). The V end lost 10 bases, the J end lost 0 bases, and 18 bases lay between the germline ends. CDR1 and CDR2 from the germline V gene are SEHNR and FQNEAQ (reference sequence). The CDR3 has 16 residues. DNA of the CDR3: TGTGCCAACCACTTCGATCTAGCAGCGAACACCGGGGAGCTGTTTTTT. It codes for CANHFDLAANTGELFF.

At least ten counts were recorded for this clonotype. The V call is TRBV24-1, the J call TRBJ2-6; no firm D call. The CDR3 spans 15 residues. Trimming took 1 base from V and 0 from J, leaving 3 bases between them. Germline lookup yields CDR1 KGHDR and CDR2 SFDVKD. Written as DNA, the CDR3 is TGTGCCACCAGTGATTTACGCTCTGGGGCCAACGTCCTGACTTTC. Translated, it gives CATSDLRSGANVLTF.

A remark on this clonotype: This sequence is one base from a far larger clone and is likely a read error. V usage is TRBV6-5 and J usage is TRBJ2-3; TRBD2 matches at 7 bases. The CDR3 length is 15 residues. V shed 4 bases and J 2 bases; nucleotides not matched to a gene: 6. CDR1 and CDR2 (germline): MNHEY, SVGAGI. CDR3 coding DNA: TGTGCCAGCAGTTCTCCAGCGGGGAACACAGATACGCAGTATTTT. This translates into CASSSPAGNTDTQYF.